This T cell receptor beta chain derives from a study of blood T cell repertoires in COVID-19. Study in general: The United States, Italy and Spain supplied acute and convalescent COVID-19 samples. T cells, B-cell-depleted T cells, or PBMCs supplied cDNA or gDNA.

As originally analysed: Estimation of nucleated cell counts was performed using reference gene primer amplification. TCRdb keeps only in-frame clones here, not all; method: immunoSEQ multiplex PCR. That table supplies the V and J calls and clone size; D and trimming were determined from the DNA. The data contain around 270,000 clones, roughly 89% of them seen just once; the ten biggest clones take up approximately 4.3%. V lost 0 bases, J lost 0 bases, and 9 bases lay in between. This CDR3 has 14 amino acids. Germline CDR1 reads GTSNPN; CDR2 reads SVGIG (reference sequence). This TCR came from a man aged 35-49 years with acute or convalescent COVID-19. J is TRBJ2-7 and V is TRBV30; possibly TRBD2 for D (5 bases). Sample: peripheral blood. DNA for the CDR3: TGTGCCTGGAGTGTACCGGACTTCTCCTACGAGCAGTACTTC. Encoded protein: CAWSVPDFSYEQYF.